This TCR beta chain was profiled in a study of shared clonotypes between healthy human individuals. The V end lost 5 bases, the J end lost 6 bases, and 11 bases lay between the germline ends. Germline lookup yields CDR1 SGHTA and CDR2 FQGNSA. This CDR3 contains 13 residues. Adult donors, all healthy and HIV-negative, had no recent acute infections or vaccinations. Every immunoSEQ plate was one replicate of a subset's evenly spread DNA. PBMC DNA, left unsorted, was sequenced on ten immunoSEQ deep assay plates. The protocol was immunoSEQ multiplex PCR, while the TCRdb copy is restricted to in-frame clones and leaves out a portion. The sample records around 500,000 clones, 81% being singletons.

Sequencing was performed on PBMCs. The chain links TRBV7-2 to TRBJ2-1; D might be TRBD1 or TRBD2, each matching 5 bases. The source is a woman between 40 and 50 years old in good health. Some clones in this sample may be carry-over from other donors' samples. The CDR3 nucleotides read TGTGCCAGCAGCCGAGGGACCGTCAATGAGCAGTTCTTC. Protein: CASSRGTVNEQFF.